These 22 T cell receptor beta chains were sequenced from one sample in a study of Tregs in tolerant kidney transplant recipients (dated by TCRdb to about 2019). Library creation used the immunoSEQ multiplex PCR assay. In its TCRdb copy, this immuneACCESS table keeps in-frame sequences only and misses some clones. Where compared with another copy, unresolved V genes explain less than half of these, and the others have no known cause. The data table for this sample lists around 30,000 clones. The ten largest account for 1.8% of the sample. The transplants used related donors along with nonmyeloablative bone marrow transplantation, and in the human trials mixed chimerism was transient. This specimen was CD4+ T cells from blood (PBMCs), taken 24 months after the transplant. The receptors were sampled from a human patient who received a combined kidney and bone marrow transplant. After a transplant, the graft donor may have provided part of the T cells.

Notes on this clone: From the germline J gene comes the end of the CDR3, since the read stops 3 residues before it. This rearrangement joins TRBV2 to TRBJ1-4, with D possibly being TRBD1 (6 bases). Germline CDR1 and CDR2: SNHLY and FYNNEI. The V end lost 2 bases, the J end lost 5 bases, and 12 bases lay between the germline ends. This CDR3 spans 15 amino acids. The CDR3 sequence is CASSEIGQPNEKLFF. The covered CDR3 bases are TGTGCCAGCAGTGAAATAGGACAGCCCAATGAAAAA.

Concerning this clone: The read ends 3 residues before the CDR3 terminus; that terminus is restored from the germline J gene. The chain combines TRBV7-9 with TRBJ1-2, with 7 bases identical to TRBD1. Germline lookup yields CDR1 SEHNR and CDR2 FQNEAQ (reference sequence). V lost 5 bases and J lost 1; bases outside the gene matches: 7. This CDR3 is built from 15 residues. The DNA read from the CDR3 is TGTGCCAGCAGCAGGGTCCCAGGGGGTAACTATGGC. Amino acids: CASSRVPGGNYG. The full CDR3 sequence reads CASSRVPGGNYGYTF.

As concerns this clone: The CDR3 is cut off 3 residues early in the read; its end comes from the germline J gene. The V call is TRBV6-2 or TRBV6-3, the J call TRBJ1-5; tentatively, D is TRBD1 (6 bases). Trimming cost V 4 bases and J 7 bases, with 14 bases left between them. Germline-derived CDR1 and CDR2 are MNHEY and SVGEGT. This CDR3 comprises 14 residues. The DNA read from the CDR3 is TGTGCCAGCAGTTCCGGGACAAGGGCCCAGCCC. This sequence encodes CASSSGTRAQP. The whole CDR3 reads CASSSGTRAQPQHF.

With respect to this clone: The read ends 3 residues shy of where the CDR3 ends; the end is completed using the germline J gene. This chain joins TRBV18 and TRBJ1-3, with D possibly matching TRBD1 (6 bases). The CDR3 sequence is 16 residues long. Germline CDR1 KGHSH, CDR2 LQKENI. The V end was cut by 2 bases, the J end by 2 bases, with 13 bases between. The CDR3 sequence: CASSPEQGRTGNTIYF. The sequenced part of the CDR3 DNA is TGTGCCAGCTCACCAGAACAGGGAAGGACTGGAAACACC. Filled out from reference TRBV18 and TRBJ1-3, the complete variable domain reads NAGVMQNPRHLVRRRGQEARLRCSPMKGHSHVYWYRQLPEEGLKFMVYLQKENIIDESGMPKERFSAEFPKEGPSILRIQQVVRGDSAAYFCASSPEQGRTGNTIYFGEGSWLTVV.

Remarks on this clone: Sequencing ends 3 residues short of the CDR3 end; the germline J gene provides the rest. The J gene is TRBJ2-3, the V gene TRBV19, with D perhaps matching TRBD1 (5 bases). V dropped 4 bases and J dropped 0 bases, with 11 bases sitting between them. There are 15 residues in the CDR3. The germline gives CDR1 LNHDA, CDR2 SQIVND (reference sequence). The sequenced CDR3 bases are TGTGCCAGTAGTAGGACAACTACTAGCACAGATACG. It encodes CASSRTTTSTDT. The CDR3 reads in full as CASSRTTTSTDTQYF.

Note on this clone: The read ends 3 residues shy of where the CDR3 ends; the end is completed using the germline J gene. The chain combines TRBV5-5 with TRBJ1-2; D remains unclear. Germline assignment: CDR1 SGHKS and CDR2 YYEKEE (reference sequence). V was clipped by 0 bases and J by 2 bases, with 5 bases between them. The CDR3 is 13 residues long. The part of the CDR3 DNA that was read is TGTGCCAGCAGCTTGGACAGAAACTATGGC. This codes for CASSLDRNYG. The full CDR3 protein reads CASSLDRNYGYTF.

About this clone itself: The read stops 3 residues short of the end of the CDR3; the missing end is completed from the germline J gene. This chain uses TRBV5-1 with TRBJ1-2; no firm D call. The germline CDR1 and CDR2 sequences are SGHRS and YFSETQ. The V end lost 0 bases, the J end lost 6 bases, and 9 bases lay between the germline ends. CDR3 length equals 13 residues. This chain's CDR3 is CASSLGAGHGYTF. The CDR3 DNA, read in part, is TGCGCCAGCAGCTTGGGGGCAGGTCATGGC.

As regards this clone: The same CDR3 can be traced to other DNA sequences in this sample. The sequenced CDR3 bases are TGCAGTGCTAGACTAGCGGGAGGAGGAGAGACC. Protein: CSARLAGGGET. In full, the CDR3 is CSARLAGGGETQYF. The chain combines TRBV20-1 with TRBJ2-5; 11 nucleotides agree with TRBD2. Read sequence stops 3 residues before the CDR3 end, and the germline J gene provides the missing end. This CDR3 comprises 14 residues. Trimming took 2 bases from V and 4 from J; bases not matched to a gene: 3. Per germline, CDR1 DFQATT and CDR2 SNEGSKA (reference sequence).

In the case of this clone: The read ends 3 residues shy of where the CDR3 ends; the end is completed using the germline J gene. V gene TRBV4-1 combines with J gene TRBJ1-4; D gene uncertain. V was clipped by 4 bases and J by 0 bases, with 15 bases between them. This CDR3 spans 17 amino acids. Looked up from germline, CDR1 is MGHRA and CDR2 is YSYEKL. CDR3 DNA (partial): TGCGCCAGCAGCCGGCCCGGGGAAGGGTCAACTAATGAAAAA. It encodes CASSRPGEGSTNEK. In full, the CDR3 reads CASSRPGEGSTNEKLFF.

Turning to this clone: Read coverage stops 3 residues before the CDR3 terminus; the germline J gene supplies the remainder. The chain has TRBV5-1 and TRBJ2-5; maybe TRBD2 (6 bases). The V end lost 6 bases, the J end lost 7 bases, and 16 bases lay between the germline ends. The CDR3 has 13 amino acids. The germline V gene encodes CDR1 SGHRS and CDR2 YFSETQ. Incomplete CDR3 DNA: TGCGCCAGCACCGAACAGGCCGGGGGGACC. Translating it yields CASTEQAGGT. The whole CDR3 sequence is CASTEQAGGTQYF.

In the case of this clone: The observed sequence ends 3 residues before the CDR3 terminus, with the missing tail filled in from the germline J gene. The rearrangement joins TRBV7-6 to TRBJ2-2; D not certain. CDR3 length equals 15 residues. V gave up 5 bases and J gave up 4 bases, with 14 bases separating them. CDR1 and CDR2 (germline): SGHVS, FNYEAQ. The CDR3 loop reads CASSPSQVGTGELFF. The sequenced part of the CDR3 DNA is TGTGCCAGCAGCCCTTCTCAGGTTGGCACCGGGGAG.

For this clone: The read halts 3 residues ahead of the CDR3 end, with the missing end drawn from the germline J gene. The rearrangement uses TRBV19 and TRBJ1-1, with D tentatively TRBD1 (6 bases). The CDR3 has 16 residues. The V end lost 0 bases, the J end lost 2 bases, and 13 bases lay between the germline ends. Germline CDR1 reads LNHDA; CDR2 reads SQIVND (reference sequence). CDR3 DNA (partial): TGTGCCAGTAGTATAGACCCCGGACAGCCTAACACTGAA. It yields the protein CASSIDPGQPNTE. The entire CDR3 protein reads CASSIDPGQPNTEAFF. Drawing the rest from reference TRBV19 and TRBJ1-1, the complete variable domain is DGGITQSPKYLFRKEGQNVTLSCEQNLNHDAMYWYRQDPGQGLRLIYYSQIVNDFQKGDIAEGYSVSREKKESFPLTVTSAQKNPTAFYLCASSIDPGQPNTEAFFGQGTRLTVV.

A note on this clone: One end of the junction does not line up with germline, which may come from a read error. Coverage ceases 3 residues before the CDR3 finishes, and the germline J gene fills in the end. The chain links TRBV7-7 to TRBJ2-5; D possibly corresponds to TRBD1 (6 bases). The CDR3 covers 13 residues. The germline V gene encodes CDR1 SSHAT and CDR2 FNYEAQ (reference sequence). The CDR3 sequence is CASSLGQQETQYF. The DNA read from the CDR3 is TGTGCTAGCAGCTTAGGACAGCAAGAGACC.

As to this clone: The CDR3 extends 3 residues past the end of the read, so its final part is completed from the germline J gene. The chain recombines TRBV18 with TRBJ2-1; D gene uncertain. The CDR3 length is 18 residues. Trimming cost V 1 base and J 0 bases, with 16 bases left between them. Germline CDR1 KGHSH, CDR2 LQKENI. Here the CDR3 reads CASSPLLGSVSSYNEQFF. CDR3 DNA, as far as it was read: TGTGCCAGCTCACCACTCCTCGGGTCTGTTAGCTCCTACAATGAG.

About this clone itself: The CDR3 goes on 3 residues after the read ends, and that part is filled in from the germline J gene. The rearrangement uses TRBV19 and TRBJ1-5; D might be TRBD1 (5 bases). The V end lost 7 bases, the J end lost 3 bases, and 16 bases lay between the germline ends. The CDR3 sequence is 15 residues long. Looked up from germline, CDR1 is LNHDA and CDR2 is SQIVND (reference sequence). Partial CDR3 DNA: TGTGCCAGTACCCCAGCGCGGGGCCTCAATCAGCCC. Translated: CASTPARGLNQP. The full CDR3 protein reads CASTPARGLNQPQHF.

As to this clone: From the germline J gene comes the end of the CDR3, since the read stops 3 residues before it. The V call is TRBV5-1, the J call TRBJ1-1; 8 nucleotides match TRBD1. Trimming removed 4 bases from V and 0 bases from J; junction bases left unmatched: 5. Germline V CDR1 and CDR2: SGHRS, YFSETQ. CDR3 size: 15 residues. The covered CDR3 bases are TGCGCCAGCAGCCCGGTGACAGGGGTGAACACTGAA. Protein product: CASSPVTGVNTE. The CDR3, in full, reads CASSPVTGVNTEAFF.

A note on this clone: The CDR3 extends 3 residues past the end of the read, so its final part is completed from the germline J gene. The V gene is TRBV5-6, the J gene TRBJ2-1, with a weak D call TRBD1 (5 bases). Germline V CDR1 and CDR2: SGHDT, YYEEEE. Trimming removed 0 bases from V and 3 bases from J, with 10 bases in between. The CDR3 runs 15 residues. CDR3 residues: CASSLGGLGYNEQFF. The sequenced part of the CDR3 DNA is TGTGCCAGCAGCTTGGGGGGCTTAGGCTACAATGAG.

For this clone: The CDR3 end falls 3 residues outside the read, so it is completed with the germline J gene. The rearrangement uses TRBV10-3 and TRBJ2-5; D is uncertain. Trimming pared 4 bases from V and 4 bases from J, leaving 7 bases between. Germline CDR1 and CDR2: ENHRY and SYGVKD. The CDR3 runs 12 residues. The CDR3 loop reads CAISANGETQYF. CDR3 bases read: TGTGCCATCAGTGCGAACGGAGAGACC.

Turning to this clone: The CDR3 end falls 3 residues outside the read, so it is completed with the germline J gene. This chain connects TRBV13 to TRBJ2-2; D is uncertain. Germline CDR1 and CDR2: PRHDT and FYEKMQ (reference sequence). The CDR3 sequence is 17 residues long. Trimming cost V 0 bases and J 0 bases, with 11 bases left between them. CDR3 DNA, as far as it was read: TGTGCCAGCAGCTTAGGCCGTAGTTTCGCGAACACCGGGGAG. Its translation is CASSLGRSFANTGE. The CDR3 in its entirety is CASSLGRSFANTGELFF.

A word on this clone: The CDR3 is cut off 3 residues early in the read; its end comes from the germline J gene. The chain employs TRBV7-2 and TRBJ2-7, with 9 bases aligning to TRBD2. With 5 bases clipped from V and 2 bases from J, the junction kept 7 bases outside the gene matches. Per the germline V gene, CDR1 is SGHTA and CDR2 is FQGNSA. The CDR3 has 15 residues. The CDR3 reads CASSQGTSTAYEQYF. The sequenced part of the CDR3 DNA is TGTGCCAGCAGCCAAGGGACTAGCACCGCCTACGAG.

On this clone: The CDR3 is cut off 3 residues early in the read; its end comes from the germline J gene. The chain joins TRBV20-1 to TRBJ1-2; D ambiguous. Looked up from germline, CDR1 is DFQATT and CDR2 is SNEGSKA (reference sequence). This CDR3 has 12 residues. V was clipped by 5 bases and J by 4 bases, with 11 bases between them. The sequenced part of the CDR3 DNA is TGCAGTGCTGGCCAGGCCTCCTATGGC. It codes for CSAGQASYG. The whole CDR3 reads CSAGQASYGYTF.

The covered CDR3 bases are TGTGCCAGCAGGGGGGACAGGGTGAACTACGAG. Encoded protein: CASRGDRVNYE. The entire CDR3 reads CASRGDRVNYEQYF. The V and J genes are TRBV2 and TRBJ2-7, with 9 bases that match TRBD1. Coverage ceases 3 residues before the CDR3 finishes, and the germline J gene fills in the end. V shed 6 bases, J shed 3 bases, and the junction held 6 bases outside the gene matches. The CDR3 has 14 amino acids. CDR1 and CDR2 (germline): SNHLY, FYNNEI.